Listed here are 29 T cell receptor beta chains from one sample, sequenced in a study of T cells after yellow fever vaccination (dated by TCRdb to the late 2010s). The intended sense of this specimen's treatment or condition label: live attenuated yellow fever vaccine strain. The method behind the library was 5' RACE. The sample was run on an Illumina NovaSeq 6000. TCRdb trimmed the raw reads at Q25, called clones with MiXCR and kept productive beta chains. CDR3 protein sequences are deduplicated, and each keeps its most common genes and DNA. In all, the sample holds approximately 93,000 distinct CDR3 sequences, and around 5.5% of those were seen once. The top ten hold 35% to 45% of the sample. The sequenced sample was CD8+ T cells sorted from PBMCs, obtained 10 days after the yellow fever booster vaccination. These receptors were obtained from a young man who received the YFV17D yellow fever vaccine.

The genes are TRBV9 and TRBJ2-3; no firm D call. The CDR3 length is 14 residues. Germline V gene lookup returns CDR1 SGDLS and CDR2 YYNGEE. Trimming cost V 3 bases and J 5 bases, with 13 bases left between them. In nucleotides, the CDR3 is TGTGCCAGCAGCGCCTGGTCAGTCATAGATACGCAGTATTTT. Its translation: CASSAWSVIDTQYF.

This clonotype was counted only a few times. The V gene is TRBV7-9, the J gene TRBJ1-1; D might be TRBD1 (5 bases). Germline CDR1 reads SEHNR; CDR2 reads FQNEAQ (reference sequence). Deletions cut 3 bases from V and 6 bases from J, with 8 bases between. The CDR3 has 12 residues. The CDR3, as DNA: TGTGCCAGCAGCTTTGGGGGATCTGAAGCTTTCTTT. Translating gives CASSFGGSEAFF. Supplemented by reference TRBV7-9 and TRBJ1-1, the full variable domain reads DTGVSQNPRHKITKRGQNVTFRCDPISEHNRLYWYRQTLGQGPEFLTYFQNEAQLEKSRLLSDRFSAERPKGSFSTLEIQRTEQGDSAMYLCASSFGGSEAFFGQGTRLTVV.

This clonotype came up a few times. This rearrangement joins TRBV6-5 to TRBJ2-2; D may be TRBD1 (6 bases). Trimming removed 5 bases from V and 6 bases from J, with 7 bases in between. The CDR3 sequence is 12 residues long. Germline V gene data show CDR1 as MNHEY and CDR2 as SVGAGI. The CDR3 DNA sequence: TGTGCCAGCAGTGGGGGCGCCGGGGAGCTGTTTTTT. Translation: CASSGGAGELFF.

The CDR3 is CASSPLEVTEAFF. The DNA of the CDR3 is TGTGCCAGCAGCCCCCTTGAGGTCACTGAAGCTTTCTTT. V usage is TRBV7-9 and J usage is TRBJ1-1; D not resolved. The V gene lost 5 bases and the J gene lost 4 bases, with 11 bases spanning the gap. Germline loops: CDR1 SEHNR, CDR2 FQNEAQ (reference sequence). CDR3 length: 13 amino acids.

The gene calls are TRBV4-1 and TRBJ1-5; D is unresolved. The CDR3 has 14 amino acids. The V end lost 2 bases, the J end lost 3 bases, and 8 bases lay between the germline ends. Per the germline V gene, CDR1 is MGHRA and CDR2 is YSYEKL. The CDR3 sequence: CASSQPQLNQPQHF. In nucleotides, the CDR3 is TGCGCCAGCAGCCAACCCCAGCTCAATCAGCCCCAGCATTTT.

To note about this clonotype: This may come from a read error, since a much larger clone is one base off. This chain connects TRBV4-3 to TRBJ2-7; 8 bases align to TRBD2. This CDR3 is 15 amino acids long. Looked up from germline, CDR1 is LGHNA and CDR2 is YSLEER. The CDR3 nucleotides read TGCGCCAGCAGCCAGAGTACTAGCGGTTCCTACGAGCTGTACTTC. This codes for CASSQSTSGSYELYF.

This clonotype occurred a few times. The chain joins TRBV5-4 to TRBJ1-1; possibly TRBD1 for D (5 bases). The CDR3 is 12 amino acids. Germline V gene data show CDR1 as SGHNT and CDR2 as YYREEE (reference sequence). Trimming removed 3 bases from V and 8 bases from J, with 11 bases in between. The CDR3 DNA is TGTGCCAGCAGCTCCTGGGACGGAGAAGCTTTCTTT. Translation: CASSSWDGEAFF.

There are many counts of this clonotype. This chain joins TRBV5-1 and TRBJ2-3; D uncertain. The germline V gene encodes CDR1 SGHRS and CDR2 YFSETQ. This CDR3 is 14 amino acids long. V shed 2 bases and J shed 5 bases, with 12 bases lying between them. The CDR3, as DNA: TGCGCCAGCAGCTTAACCGCTAGAAGAGATACGCAGTATTTT. Its translation: CASSLTARRDTQYF.

This clonotype was seen a few times. This chain joins TRBV5-6 and TRBJ2-7; D remains ambiguous. CDR1 SGHDT and CDR2 YYEEEE come from the germline V gene. V was cut by 0 bases and J by 2 bases, with 6 bases left in between. The length of the CDR3 is 13 residues. The CDR3 nucleotides read TGTGCCAGCAGCTTGGACAGCACCTACGAGCAGTACTTC. It encodes CASSLDSTYEQYF.

The chain combines TRBV15 with TRBJ2-3, with D possibly being TRBD2 (6 bases). Between the trimmed V and J ends, which lost 3 bases and 1 base, there was a span of 14 bases. This CDR3 comprises 16 residues. Germline lookup yields CDR1 LNHNV and CDR2 YYDKDF (reference sequence). The CDR3: CATSRDGLSGTDTQYF. CDR3 nucleotide sequence: TGTGCCACCAGCAGGGACGGACTATCTGGCACAGATACGCAGTATTTT. Supplemented by reference TRBV15 and TRBJ2-3, the full variable domain reads DAMVIQNPRYQVTQFGKPVTLSCSQTLNHNVMYWYQQKSSQAPKLLFHYYDKDFNNEADTPDNFQSRRPNTSFCFLDIRSPGLGDTAMYLCATSRDGLSGTDTQYFGPGTRLTVL.

This clonotype was recorded many times. The genes are TRBV24-1 and TRBJ1-2; a weak D match, TRBD1 (5 bases). Germline CDR1 is KGHDR and CDR2 is SFDVKD. V shed 3 bases and J shed 4 bases, with 11 bases lying between them. The CDR3 spans 14 residues. CDR3 amino acids: CATSDSRDPYGYTF. CDR3 bases: TGTGCCACCAGTGATAGCCGGGACCCCTATGGCTACACCTTC.

The rearrangement uses TRBV7-2 and TRBJ1-4; D gene uncertain. The germline V gene has CDR1 SGHTA and CDR2 FQGNSA. This CDR3 comprises 16 residues. Trimming took off 5 bases at V and 0 bases at J, with 13 bases between the two ends. CDR3 region: CASSPGVGTTNEKLFF. In DNA form, the CDR3 reads TGTGCCAGCAGCCCCGGGGTTGGAACAACTAATGAAAAACTGTTTTTT.

The chain has TRBV12-3 or TRBV12-4 and TRBJ1-1, with 7 positions matching TRBD1. Trimming removed 6 bases from V and 4 bases from J; junction bases left unmatched: 2. The CDR3 runs 12 residues. CDR3 DNA sequence: TGTGCCAGCAGAGCAGGGGGCACTGAAGCTTTCTTT. Translated, it gives CASRAGGTEAFF.

The table lists this clonotype with a few counts. The chain has TRBV6-2 or TRBV6-3 and TRBJ2-7, with a possible D match to TRBD2 (6 bases). The germline V gene encodes CDR1 MNHEY and CDR2 SVGEGT. CDR3 length: 13 amino acids. The V gene lost 8 bases and the J gene lost 0 bases, with 11 bases spanning the gap. The CDR3 sequence: CASGGKSSYEQYF. For the CDR3, the DNA is TGTGCCAGCGGAGGGAAGAGCTCCTACGAGCAGTACTTC.

The chain has TRBV24-1 and TRBJ2-1; TRBD2 matches at 10 bases. Germline CDR1 reads KGHDR; CDR2 reads SFDVKD. Trimming cost V 6 bases and J 3 bases; bases outside gene matches: 4. The CDR3 loop spans 15 amino acids. In DNA, the CDR3 is TGTGCCACCAGTATATGGACTAGCGGCTACAATGAGCAGTTCTTC. Translating gives CATSIWTSGYNEQFF.

This clonotype was recorded at least ten times. The chain joins TRBV5-4 to TRBJ2-2; the D gene is possibly TRBD1 (6 bases). This CDR3 region has 14 residues. V lost 4 bases, J lost 4 bases, and 11 bases lay in between. Germline V gene sequence: CDR1 SGHNT, CDR2 YYREEE (reference sequence). For the CDR3, the DNA is TGTGCCAGCAGCGCAGGGGTGGCCACCGGGGAGCTGTTTTTT. Translated: CASSAGVATGELFF. The full variable domain, completed using reference TRBV5-4 and TRBJ2-2, is ETGVTQSPTHLIKTRGQQVTLRCSSQSGHNTVSWYQQALGQGPQFIFQYYREEENGRGNFPPRFSGLQFPNYSSELNVNALELDDSALYLCASSAGVATGELFFGEGSRLTVL.

This clonotype has more than one count but fewer than ten. The chain links TRBV9 to TRBJ2-6; the D is unclear. The germline gives CDR1 SGDLS, CDR2 YYNGEE. Trimming stripped 8 bases from V and 0 bases from J, with 9 bases between. The CDR3 contains 14 residues. CDR3 sequence reads: CASTDDSGANVLTF. The DNA for the CDR3 is TGTGCCAGTACCGATGACTCTGGGGCCAACGTCCTGACTTTC.

This clonotype has only a few counts. V gene TRBV6-5 combines with J gene TRBJ2-5, with 10 bases that match TRBD2. Germline V lookup: CDR1 MNHEY, CDR2 SVGAGI. This CDR3 contains 15 residues. V lost 2 bases, J lost 3 bases, and 3 bases stayed unmatched. Here the CDR3 DNA reads TGTGCCAGCAGTTACCTAGCGGGGGATAAAGAGACCCAGTACTTC. It encodes CASSYLAGDKETQYF.

The genes are TRBV7-2 and TRBJ1-1; D gene unclear. CDR3 length: 15 amino acids. V was clipped by 5 bases and J by 0 bases, with 13 bases between them. CDR1 SGHTA and CDR2 FQGNSA come from the germline V gene. The DNA of the CDR3 is TGTGCCAGCAGCCCGGTTCGGGGTTTGAACACTGAAGCTTTCTTT. As protein: CASSPVRGLNTEAFF.

The chain joins TRBV7-3 to TRBJ2-3; unclear D gene. CDR1 and CDR2 from the germline V gene are SGHTA and FQGTGA. The V end was cut by 4 bases, the J end by 1 base, with 9 bases between. This CDR3 contains 14 residues. This chain's CDR3 is CASSSGVGTDTQYF. In DNA form, the CDR3 reads TGTGCCAGCAGCTCCGGTGTGGGCACAGATACGCAGTATTTT.

This clonotype occurred a few times. The CDR3 is CSAARQKTSTDTQYF. In nucleotides, the CDR3 is TGCAGTGCTGCTCGACAGAAGACTAGCACAGATACGCAGTATTTT. This sequence joins TRBV20-1 and TRBJ2-3, with D possibly TRBD1 on 5 matching bases. The CDR3 has 15 amino acids. CDR1 is DFQATT, CDR2 SNEGSKA, per germline (reference sequence). Trimming removed 5 bases from V and 0 bases from J, with 15 bases in between.

This clonotype was counted between two and nine times. V gene TRBV20-1 combines with J gene TRBJ2-3; TRBD1 aligns across 7 bases. Losses at the gene ends were 7 bases for V and 6 bases for J; bases not matched to a gene: 13. CDR1 is DFQATT and CDR2 is SNEGSKA in the germline V gene (reference sequence). The CDR3 runs to 14 residues. CDR3 DNA: TGCAGTGGCCGGGACAGCCGACGTGGTGATACGCAGTATTTT. This codes for CSGRDSRRGDTQYF.

This clonotype showed up just a few times. V usage is TRBV24-1 and J usage is TRBJ1-1; TRBD1 matches at 8 bases. This CDR3 spans 12 amino acids. Trimming took 10 bases from V and 4 from J; bases not matched to a gene: 4. The V gene's germline CDR1 is KGHDR and CDR2 SFDVKD. The CDR3 DNA sequence: TGTGCCACGACAGGGGAGGGCACTGAAGCTTTCTTT. It is translated as CATTGEGTEAFF.

This clonotype has a handful of counts. This chain joins TRBV2 and TRBJ1-1, with D uncertain. V was pared by 0 bases and J by 2 bases, with 13 bases between. This CDR3 comprises 16 residues. Germline values: CDR1 SNHLY, CDR2 FYNNEI. In DNA, the CDR3 is TGTGCCAGCAGTGAAGCGCTTACGGGGTTAAACACTGAAGCTTTCTTT. Translation gives CASSEALTGLNTEAFF.

This chain joins TRBV20-1 and TRBJ2-7; D is possibly TRBD1 (5 bases). Trimming removed 3 bases at V and 3 bases at J, with 12 bases between. The CDR3 is 13 amino acids. Germline assignment: CDR1 DFQATT and CDR2 SNEGSKA (reference sequence). In DNA form, the CDR3 reads TGCAGTGCTAGGGTAGACAGCAACTACGAGCAGTACTTC. It codes for CSARVDSNYEQYF.

The chain has TRBV10-1 and TRBJ2-1, with D maybe TRBD1 (6 bases). Per germline, CDR1 WNHNN and CDR2 SYGVQD (reference sequence). V lost 6 bases, J lost 7 bases, and 13 bases lay in between. The CDR3 length is 13 residues. The DNA for the CDR3 is TGCGCCAGCAGGCCGACAGGTCGGAATGAGCAGTTCTTC. It specifies CASRPTGRNEQFF.

This clonotype has a count of ten or more. The chain links TRBV5-4 to TRBJ2-4, with D possibly called TRBD1 or TRBD2 (5 bases each). CDR1 is SGHNT, CDR2 YYREEE, per germline (reference sequence). V dropped 5 bases and J dropped 8 bases, with 17 bases sitting between them. The CDR3 is made up of 14 amino acids. CDR3 sequence reads: CASRPGTRSYIQYF. For the CDR3, the DNA is TGTGCCAGCAGGCCCGGGACCCGCAGTTACATTCAGTACTTC.

The chain has TRBV19 and TRBJ2-1; a weak D match, TRBD1 (6 bases). V gave up 3 bases and J gave up 5 bases, with 14 bases separating them. The CDR3 sequence is 15 residues long. In germline, CDR1 is LNHDA, CDR2 SQIVND (reference sequence). CDR3 DNA sequence: TGTGCCAGTAGTATCCAATCGACAGGACACAATGAGCAGTTCTTC. It codes for CASSIQSTGHNEQFF.

This clonotype was seen many times. This rearrangement joins TRBV30 to TRBJ2-1; a possible D gene is TRBD2 (6 bases). The V gene's germline CDR1 is GTSNPN and CDR2 SVGIG (reference sequence). V was pared by 0 bases and J by 2 bases, with 11 bases between. The CDR3 spans 15 residues. The CDR3 is CAWSVPGDPYNEQFF. CDR3 DNA sequence: TGTGCCTGGAGTGTACCGGGGGACCCCTACAATGAGCAGTTCTTC. Filled out from reference TRBV30 and TRBJ2-1, the complete variable domain reads SQTIHQWPATLVQPVGSPLSLECTVEGTSNPNLYWYRQAAGRGLQLLFYSVGIGQISSEVPQNLSASRPQDRQFILSSKKLLLSDSGFYLCAWSVPGDPYNEQFFGPGTRLTVL.